The 32 T cell receptor beta chains presented below share a single source sample, sequenced in a study of blood T cells in healthy people across ages. The use of a sample-barcoded 5' primer and a J-beta primer mix characterized a second PCR of roughly 6 to 11 cycles. A single record per CDR3 protein comes from TCRdb applying MiXCR to the 5' RACE reads. This table holds around 1,000,000 distinct CDR3 sequences, approximately 38% found once. The specimen was blood. The receptors stem from a man aged 18 to 30 in good health.

The chain employs TRBV9 and TRBJ1-1; D is uncertain. This CDR3 is built from 14 residues. The V and J ends lost 0 bases and 5 bases respectively, with 11 bases between them. Per germline, CDR1 SGDLS and CDR2 YYNGEE. This CDR3 is CASSVEGRRTEAFF. DNA for the CDR3: TGTGCCAGCAGCGTAGAGGGCCGGCGGACTGAAGCTTTCTTT. Based on the CDR3 plus reference TRBV9 and TRBJ1-1, the full variable domain is DSGVTQTPKHLITATGQRVTLRCSPRSGDLSVYWYQQSLDQGLQFLIQYYNGEERAKGNILERFSAQQFPDLHSELNLSSLELGDSALYFCASSVEGRRTEAFFGQGTRLTVV.

This clonotype was observed a handful of times. The chain couples TRBV14 to TRBJ2-3; D is tentatively TRBD1 or TRBD2 (7 bases each). CDR3 length: 13 residues. Germline V gene sequence: CDR1 SGHDN, CDR2 FVKESK. Trimming stripped 4 bases from V and 8 bases from J, with 13 bases between. The CDR3 coding sequence is TGTGCCAGCAGCCGGACAGGCGGGGGTACGCAGTATTTT. This gives the protein CASSRTGGGTQYF.

The V gene is TRBV2, the J gene TRBJ1-2; D possibly corresponds to TRBD1 (5 bases). V was clipped by 4 bases and J by 3 bases, with 12 bases between them. The CDR3 is 14 amino acids. Germline V gene lookup returns CDR1 SNHLY and CDR2 FYNNEI. This chain's CDR3 is CASSGGGNYYGYTF. CDR3 nucleotide sequence: TGTGCCAGCAGTGGTGGGGGGAACTACTATGGCTACACCTTC.

This clonotype occurred a few times. This chain connects TRBV2 to TRBJ2-3, with TRBD1 matching 12 bases. CDR1 is SNHLY, CDR2 FYNNEI, per germline. V was pared by 6 bases and J by 2 bases, with 6 bases of the junction left unmatched. The CDR3 has 16 amino acids. CDR3 coding DNA: TGTGCCAGCAGCGATCCGGGACAGGGGGCCACAGATACGCAGTATTTT. Encoded protein: CASSDPGQGATDTQYF.

V and J are TRBV15 and TRBJ2-1; the D gene is possibly TRBD2 (6 bases). Germline V CDR1 and CDR2: LNHNV, YYDKDF (reference sequence). V gave up 8 bases and J gave up 7 bases, with 18 bases separating them. This CDR3 has 14 amino acids. CDR3 nucleotide sequence: TGTGCCACCCGGCGGGGATTCCTTAAAAATGAGCAGTTCTTC. It encodes CATRRGFLKNEQFF.

The V and J genes are TRBV6-6 and TRBJ1-1, with D possibly being TRBD1 (5 bases). The CDR3 spans 12 residues. Trimming stripped 2 bases from V and 7 bases from J, with 8 bases between. CDR1 is MNHNY, CDR2 SVGAGI, per germline (reference sequence). CDR3 sequence: CASSYRQGEAFF. The CDR3 nucleotides read TGTGCCAGCAGTTACCGGCAGGGTGAAGCTTTCTTT.

This chain uses TRBV20-1 with TRBJ2-3, with 7 bases aligning to TRBD1. The length of the CDR3 is 14 residues. CDR1 and CDR2 from the germline V gene are DFQATT and SNEGSKA (reference sequence). V was clipped by 4 bases and J by 4 bases; unmatched bases: 8. This CDR3 is CSATRDSQPDTQYF. The CDR3 DNA reads TGCAGTGCTACCCGGGACAGTCAGCCAGATACGCAGTATTTT.

This clonotype was seen a few times. The chain combines TRBV7-9 with TRBJ2-4, with D maybe TRBD1 (6 bases). CDR3 length: 17 residues. V was cut by 2 bases and J by 0 bases, with 14 bases left in between. Germline V lookup: CDR1 SEHNR, CDR2 FQNEAQ (reference sequence). This CDR3 reads CASSLSTGIPAKNIQYF. The CDR3 DNA follows: TGTGCCAGCAGCTTAAGTACAGGGATTCCAGCCAAAAACATTCAGTACTTC.

This clonotype was recorded many times. The chain couples TRBV12-3 or TRBV12-4 to TRBJ1-2; 9 positions agree with TRBD1. Trimming took 6 bases from V and 6 from J; bases not matched to a gene: 11. The CDR3 is 15 amino acids. The CDR3 reads CASRPLDRGSNGYTF. CDR3 DNA: TGTGCCAGCAGGCCGCTGGACAGGGGTTCGAATGGCTACACCTTC.

The table lists this clonotype with a few counts. The V gene is TRBV5-1, the J gene TRBJ1-2; 7 positions agree with TRBD1. CDR3 size: 16 residues. Germline-derived CDR1 and CDR2 are SGHRS and YFSETQ. The J segment lost 3 bases and the V segment lost 3 bases, leaving 11 bases of the junction unmatched. The CDR3 DNA reads TGCGCCAGCAGCTCGCCTAACAGGGGATTGGACTATGGCTACACCTTC. As protein: CASSSPNRGLDYGYTF.

The chain joins TRBV27 to TRBJ2-5, with a possible D match to TRBD1 (5 bases). CDR1 and CDR2 from the germline V gene are MNHEY and SMNVEV (reference sequence). The CDR3 is 15 amino acids. Trimming took off 2 bases at V and 4 bases at J, with 14 bases between the two ends. The CDR3 nucleotides are TGTGCCAGCAGTTTAATAGGGGCAAGGGGAGAGACCCAGTACTTC. This sequence encodes CASSLIGARGETQYF.

The chain couples TRBV7-3 to TRBJ2-1; D is ambiguous. In germline, CDR1 is SGHTA, CDR2 FQGTGA. With 8 bases removed from V and 0 bases from J, the gap between germline ends came to 14 bases. The CDR3 is 15 residues long. Here the CDR3 DNA reads TGTGCCAGCGGCCAGACAAGGAGCTCCTACAATGAGCAGTTCTTC. This codes for CASGQTRSSYNEQFF.

The chain couples TRBV7-8 to TRBJ2-5; possibly TRBD1 for D (6 bases). The germline gives CDR1 SGHVS, CDR2 FQNEAQ. The V end lost 1 base, the J end lost 4 bases, and 13 bases lay between the germline ends. The CDR3 extends over 15 amino acids. Here the CDR3 reads CASSLGAGAGETQYF. The CDR3 DNA follows: TGTGCCAGCAGCTTAGGTGCAGGGGCCGGAGAGACCCAGTACTTC.

On this clonotype: A junction boundary mismatches the germline segment, possibly from a read error. This chain joins TRBV12-3 or TRBV12-4 and TRBJ1-4; D uncertain. The CDR3 spans 13 residues. The CDR3: CASSKQENEKPFF. In DNA form, the CDR3 reads TGTGCCAGCAGCAAGCAGGAGAATGAAAAACCGTTTTTT.

The CDR3 sequence is CASSLASTRGTQYF. DNA for the CDR3: TGTGCCAGCAGCTTAGCCTCCACTAGAGGTACGCAGTATTTT. The chain couples TRBV7-2 to TRBJ2-3, with D possibly TRBD2 on 5 matching bases. The CDR3 has 14 residues. Trimming shortened V by 0 bases and J by 8 bases, and 12 bases separated the two germline ends. Germline V gene sequence: CDR1 SGHTA, CDR2 FQGNSA.

This sequence joins TRBV15 and TRBJ2-7; no clear D gene. V was trimmed by 1 base and J by 0 bases, leaving 4 bases between them. The length of the CDR3 is 13 residues. Germline loops: CDR1 LNHNV, CDR2 YYDKDF (reference sequence). In nucleotides, the CDR3 is TGTGCCACCAGCAGAGCATCCTCCTACGAGCAGTACTTC. Its translation: CATSRASSYEQYF.

This clonotype has a handful of counts. The chain is built from TRBV6-5 and TRBJ2-2; D is unresolved. V was shortened by 5 bases and J by 7 bases, with 8 bases between the two germline ends. The CDR3 spans 12 residues. Germline V gene data show CDR1 as MNHEY and CDR2 as SVGAGI. The CDR3 is CASSIEDGELFF. In DNA form, the CDR3 reads TGTGCCAGCAGTATAGAAGACGGGGAGCTGTTTTTT.

The chain employs TRBV20-1 and TRBJ1-5, with a possible D match to TRBD1 (5 bases). There are 14 residues in the CDR3. Germline assignment: CDR1 DFQATT and CDR2 SNEGSKA (reference sequence). CDR3 protein: CGASDLGVHQPQHF. As DNA, the CDR3 is TGCGGCGCTAGTGACTTGGGGGTGCATCAGCCCCAGCATTTT.

The table lists this clonotype with a few counts. V usage is TRBV12-3 or TRBV12-4 and J usage is TRBJ1-4, with D possibly TRBD1 on 6 matching bases. Trimming stripped 5 bases from V and 1 base from J, with 11 bases between. The length of the CDR3 is 15 residues. The CDR3: CASSPTGLTNEKLFF. The CDR3 nucleotides are TGTGCCAGCAGTCCTACAGGGTTAACTAATGAAAAACTGTTTTTT.

This clonotype was recorded only once. A much more abundant neighbour one base away suggests this may be a read error. The CDR3 reads CASTWNTEAFF. DNA of the CDR3: TGTGCCAGCACCTGGAACACTGAAGCTTTCTTT. The chain couples TRBV6-1 to TRBJ1-1; the D is unclear. This CDR3 is 11 amino acids long. Trimming cost V 7 bases and J 1 base, with 4 bases left between them. Germline lookup yields CDR1 MNHNS and CDR2 SASEGT.

The chain links TRBV4-1 to TRBJ1-5, with 9 positions matching TRBD1. The CDR3 length is 16 residues. The ends lost 1 base at V and 3 bases at J; junction bases unmatched: 4. Germline lookup yields CDR1 MGHRA and CDR2 YSYEKL. CDR3: CASSQADRGANQPQHF. The CDR3 DNA sequence: TGCGCCAGCAGCCAAGCGGACAGGGGCGCCAATCAGCCCCAGCATTTT.

The chain joins TRBV5-1 to TRBJ2-1, with 11 bases matching TRBD2. With V trimmed by 0 bases and J by 0 bases, 2 bases remained unmatched. The CDR3 loop spans 17 amino acids. The germline CDR1 and CDR2 sequences are SGHRS and YFSETQ. The CDR3: CASSLDTSGSSYNEQFF. CDR3 sequence (DNA): TGCGCCAGCAGCTTGGATACTAGCGGGAGCTCCTACAATGAGCAGTTCTTC.

CDR3 sequence reads: CSVERDYLYEQYF. The CDR3 DNA is TGCAGCGTTGAAAGGGACTACCTCTACGAGCAGTACTTC. The genes are TRBV29-1 and TRBJ2-7; 7 bases map to TRBD2. The CDR3 covers 13 residues. CDR1 is SQVTM, CDR2 ANQGSEA, per germline. V was clipped by 2 bases and J by 3 bases; unmatched bases: 4.

A few counts support this clonotype. This sequence joins TRBV2 and TRBJ1-1; TRBD1 might be the D (5 bases). V lost 9 bases, J lost 0 bases, and 14 bases lay in between. The CDR3 totals 14 residues. The germline V gene has CDR1 SNHLY and CDR2 FYNNEI. As DNA, the CDR3 is TGTGCCAGGAATCGCAGGGAAATGAACACTGAAGCTTTCTTT. Translation: CARNRREMNTEAFF.

Comment on this clonotype: A junction boundary mismatches the germline segment, possibly from a read error. The chain uses TRBV6-5 and TRBJ1-2; 7 positions match TRBD1. This CDR3 has 14 amino acids. CDR1 is MNHEY and CDR2 is SVGAGI in the germline V gene. The CDR3 DNA follows: TGTGCCAGCAGTGCAACCGGGACAGTCTATAGCTACACCTTC. This gives the protein CASSATGTVYSYTF.

This rearrangement joins TRBV24-1 to TRBJ2-1, with a tentative D call TRBD1 (6 bases). V was trimmed by 3 bases and J by 8 bases, leaving 13 bases between them. This CDR3 contains 14 residues. Germline assignment: CDR1 KGHDR and CDR2 SFDVKD. The CDR3 sequence: CATSDPDRSDEQFF. The CDR3 DNA reads as TGTGCCACCAGTGATCCAGACAGGTCGGATGAGCAGTTCTTC.

Only one count was recorded for this clonotype. This chain uses TRBV2 with TRBJ1-5, with a weak D call TRBD1 (5 bases). The germline V gene encodes CDR1 SNHLY and CDR2 FYNNEI. CDR3 size: 15 residues. V was pared by 1 base and J by 6 bases, with 13 bases between. The CDR3 protein is CASSEVLRRGQPQHF. The CDR3 DNA is TGTGCCAGCAGTGAAGTCCTCCGAAGGGGTCAGCCCCAGCATTTT.

This chain uses TRBV20-1 with TRBJ1-2; D unresolved. Germline values: CDR1 DFQATT, CDR2 SNEGSKA (reference sequence). The CDR3 is made up of 14 amino acids. Trimming left V 1 base short and J 8 bases short, with 17 bases between. The CDR3 protein is CSARGPGSHGGYTF. The CDR3 region has the DNA TGCAGTGCTAGAGGTCCGGGTTCTCATGGCGGCTACACCTTC.

This clonotype occurred once. The rearrangement uses TRBV7-2 and TRBJ1-1; D is undetermined. The ends were cut back, 0 bases at V and 4 bases at J, with 6 bases in the middle. This CDR3 has 13 amino acids. CDR1 and CDR2 from the germline V gene are SGHTA and FQGNSA. The CDR3 DNA follows: TGTGCCAGCAGCTTAGCCAGAATCACTGAAGCTTTCTTT. This translates into CASSLARITEAFF.

This chain uses TRBV12-5 with TRBJ2-1; 14 nucleotides match TRBD2. From germline, CDR1 is LGHNT and CDR2 FRNRAP. After removal of 6 bases from V and 2 bases from J, the junction contained 6 bases not matched to a gene. This CDR3 spans 17 amino acids. This chain's CDR3 is CASGRGLAGGAYNEQFF. The CDR3 DNA reads as TGTGCTAGTGGACGAGGACTAGCGGGGGGCGCCTACAATGAGCAGTTCTTC.

The rearrangement links TRBV7-3 to TRBJ2-5; 14 bases agree with TRBD2. The CDR3 totals 18 residues. The V and J ends lost 1 base and 11 bases, in that order; junction bases with no gene match: 15. Looked up from germline, CDR1 is SGHTA and CDR2 is FQGTGA. The CDR3 protein is CASSLIGWTSGGLDEQYF. CDR3 in DNA: TGTGCCAGCAGCTTAATTGGTTGGACTAGCGGGGGGTTGGATGAGCAGTACTTC.

This chain connects TRBV28 to TRBJ1-3, with a tentative D call TRBD1 (5 bases). Looked up from germline, CDR1 is MDHEN and CDR2 is SYDVKM. CDR3 size: 15 residues. V dropped 6 bases and J dropped 0 bases, with 12 bases sitting between them. This CDR3 reads CASSPDSSSGNTIYF. CDR3 sequence (DNA): TGTGCCAGCAGCCCCGACAGTTCCTCTGGAAACACCATATATTTT.